One sample yielded the 7 T cell receptor beta chains listed below, sequenced in a study of shared clonotypes between healthy human individuals. Profiled with immunoSEQ multiplex PCR; TCRdb holds only in-frame clones, not every one. This sample has approximately 940,000 clones; over 60% occur once, and the top ten carry about 1.5%. Sequenced material: memory CD4+ T cells sorted from blood. Documented subset: CD45RA-negative fraction. The receptors come from a man between 18 and 35 years old in good health.

V and J are TRBV7-2 and TRBJ2-1; 13 bases align to TRBD2. V trimming: 7 bases; J trimming: 10 bases; junction bases outside the gene matches: 7. CDR1 and CDR2 (germline): SGHTA, FQGNSA. CDR3 length equals 14 residues. The CDR3 nucleotides are TGTGCCAGCACCGGGACTAGCGGGATTCGGGAGCAGTTCTTC. Translation: CASTGTSGIREQFF.

The genes are TRBV7-8 and TRBJ2-1, with 9 bases that match TRBD2. The CDR3 totals 14 residues. The ends lost 4 bases at V and 7 bases at J; junction bases unmatched: 5. Germline CDR1 reads SGHVS; CDR2 reads FQNEAQ. The CDR3 loop reads CASSSSSGKNEQFF. Written as DNA, the CDR3 is TGTGCCAGCAGCTCTTCTAGCGGGAAGAATGAGCAGTTCTTC.

The chain carries TRBV9 and TRBJ2-3; 8 positions match TRBD2. The CDR3 consists of 19 residues. V shed 1 base and J 6 bases; nucleotides not matched to a gene: 19. The germline V gene encodes CDR1 SGDLS and CDR2 YYNGEE. CDR3 coding DNA: TGTGCCAGCAGCGTACCTTCCTGGGGCGGGGGGCTTACACAGGATACGCAGTATTTT. As protein: CASSVPSWGGGLTQDTQYF.

The chain uses TRBV7-2 and TRBJ2-7, with D unclear. The CDR3 has 14 amino acids. Germline-derived CDR1 and CDR2 are SGHTA and FQGNSA. Trimming removed 3 bases at V and 0 bases at J, with 9 bases between. CDR3 protein: CASSFQAFSYEQYF. The DNA of the CDR3 is TGTGCCAGCAGCTTCCAGGCCTTCTCCTACGAGCAGTACTTC.

The chain combines TRBV6-1 with TRBJ1-2, with 7 positions matching TRBD1. V trimming: 3 bases; J trimming: 5 bases; junction bases outside the gene matches: 3. The CDR3 totals 13 residues. Germline values: CDR1 MNHNS, CDR2 SASEGT. CDR3 nucleotides: TGTGCCAGCAGTGAGTCGGGACAGTATGGCTACACCTTC. It encodes CASSESGQYGYTF.

This sequence joins TRBV10-2 and TRBJ2-6; 12 bases agree with TRBD2. V was clipped by 6 bases and J by 0 bases; unmatched bases: 9. CDR1 and CDR2 from the germline V gene are WSHSY and SAAADI. The CDR3 has 19 residues. Here the CDR3 DNA reads TGCGCCAGCAGCTTGGCCCCTAGCGGGAGGGCCTCTGGGGCCAACGTCCTGACTTTC. This translates into CASSLAPSGRASGANVLTF.

This rearrangement joins TRBV7-9 to TRBJ2-6, with TRBD1 matching over 12 bases. The germline CDR1 and CDR2 sequences are SEHNR and FQNEAQ (reference sequence). This CDR3 has 18 residues. V was clipped by 2 bases and J by 3 bases; unmatched bases: 5. CDR3 in DNA: TGTGCCAGCAGCTTATGGGGACAGGGGGCGAGTGGGGCCAACGTCCTGACTTTC. It encodes CASSLWGQGASGANVLTF.